These 30 T cell receptor beta chains came from one sample sequenced in a study of identical twins' blood T cells. TCRdb reanalysed the 5' RACE reads using MiXCR and keeps one entry per CDR3 protein. This sample has roughly 380,000 distinct CDR3 sequences, with roughly 28% found just once. Material for sequencing was PBMCs. The receptors here all came from a woman between 18 and 49 years old in good health.

Notes on this clonotype: A read error may be the cause here, since a much bigger clone is one base away. The chain uses TRBV20-1 and TRBJ1-1, with 7 nucleotides matching TRBD1. The trim removed 4 bases at V and 6 bases at J, leaving 17 bases unmatched. Germline CDR1 is DFQATT and CDR2 is SNEGSKA (reference sequence). CDR3 length: 16 amino acids. The CDR3 coding sequence is TGCAGTGCTAAACGCCCCGACAGGGAGGTTGACGCTGAAGCTTTCTTT. Translation gives CSAKRPDREVDAEAFF.

The sample holds a few counts of this clonotype. V and J are TRBV12-3 or TRBV12-4 and TRBJ2-1; the D gene could be TRBD1 or TRBD2 (5 bases each). V lost 3 bases to trimming and J lost 9 bases, with 15 bases between them. This CDR3 spans 14 amino acids. The CDR3 sequence: CASSFRDRGGEQFF. The CDR3 coding sequence is TGTGCCAGCAGTTTCAGGGACCGGGGTGGTGAGCAGTTCTTC.

A note on this clonotype: The junction shows a germline mismatch at one end, possibly a read error. The chain uses TRBV20-1 and TRBJ2-4, with D possibly being TRBD2 (6 bases). Per germline, CDR1 DFQATT and CDR2 SNEGSKA (reference sequence). The CDR3 length is 12 residues. The CDR3 here is CSARDTGLSFHF. The DNA of the CDR3 is TGCAGTGCTAGAGATACAGGACTAAGTTTCCACTTC.

This rearrangement joins TRBV20-1 to TRBJ1-2, with D unclear. V was shortened by 0 bases and J by 8 bases, with 25 bases between the two germline ends. Germline assignment: CDR1 DFQATT and CDR2 SNEGSKA (reference sequence). The CDR3 consists of 17 residues. The CDR3 coding sequence is TGCAGTGCTAGAGACGGGTCGTCAAACTGGCTACCCAAGGGCTACACCTTC. Protein sequence: CSARDGSSNWLPKGYTF.

This clonotype has more than one count but fewer than ten. This chain connects TRBV7-2 to TRBJ1-4, with 7 bases aligning to TRBD1. Germline CDR1 SGHTA, CDR2 FQGNSA. The CDR3 is 13 residues long. V was clipped by 5 bases and J by 7 bases; unmatched bases: 4. The CDR3 is CASSRPGGEKLFF. For the CDR3, the DNA is TGTGCCAGCAGCCGTCCAGGGGGTGAAAAACTGTTTTTT.

The chain couples TRBV25-1 to TRBJ2-3, with 16 bases fitting TRBD2. In germline, CDR1 is MGHDK, CDR2 SYGVNS. Losses at the gene ends were 8 bases for V and 5 bases for J; bases not matched to a gene: 13. The CDR3 extends over 18 amino acids. CDR3 sequence: CASGGTSGRARFGDTQYF. CDR3 bases: TGTGCCAGCGGAGGGACTAGCGGGAGGGCCAGGTTCGGAGATACGCAGTATTTT.

This clonotype showed up just a few times. V is TRBV7-2 and J is TRBJ2-3, with D perhaps matching TRBD2 (6 bases). V was shortened by 1 base and J by 1 base, with 9 bases between the two germline ends. Germline CDR1 is SGHTA and CDR2 is FQGNSA. CDR3 size: 15 residues. This chain's CDR3 is CASSLVASGTDTQYF. The DNA for the CDR3 is TGTGCCAGCAGCTTAGTCGCTAGCGGCACAGATACGCAGTATTTT.

This clonotype was seen a handful of times. The chain couples TRBV5-4 to TRBJ1-2; D gene unclear. The V gene lost 4 bases and the J gene lost 2 bases, with 12 bases spanning the gap. The CDR3 covers 14 residues. Looked up from germline, CDR1 is SGHNT and CDR2 is YYREEE (reference sequence). Here the CDR3 DNA reads TGTGCCAGCAGCAACCCTTCAACCAACTATGGCTACACCTTC. Translation gives CASSNPSTNYGYTF.

With respect to this clonotype: An end of the junction differs from the germline gene, which may be a read error. The rearrangement uses TRBV20-1 and TRBJ1-5; 9 positions match TRBD1. The CDR3 sequence is 12 residues long. Germline V gene lookup returns CDR1 DFQATT and CDR2 SNEGSKA (reference sequence). CDR3 nucleotide sequence: TGCAGTGCTTCGGACAGGGGTCAGCCCCGGCATTTT. Protein product: CSASDRGQPRHF.

This rearrangement joins TRBV5-1 to TRBJ1-1; unclear D gene. The germline gives CDR1 SGHRS, CDR2 YFSETQ. The CDR3 totals 14 residues. The germline V and J ends were trimmed by 4 bases and 5 bases, with 15 bases remaining between them. The CDR3 nucleotides read TGCGCCAGCAGCCCCTACCGTGCGGGAACTGAAGCTTTCTTT. It is translated as CASSPYRAGTEAFF. Combining the CDR3 with reference TRBV5-1 and TRBJ1-1 gives the whole variable domain KAGVTQTPRYLIKTRGQQVTLSCSPISGHRSVSWYQQTPGQGLQFLFEYFSETQRNKGNFPGRFSGRQFSNSRSEMNVSTLELGDSALYLCASSPYRAGTEAFFGQGTRLTVV.

This chain joins TRBV29-1 and TRBJ1-1; no clear D. There are 13 residues in the CDR3. Per germline, CDR1 SQVTM and CDR2 ANQGSEA. Trimming cost V 3 bases and J 4 bases, with 12 bases left between them. DNA of the CDR3: TGCAGCGTTGATGACACCTTGGGCACTGAAGCTTTCTTT. Protein sequence: CSVDDTLGTEAFF.

The gene calls are TRBV6-1 and TRBJ1-2; D is undetermined. Germline V CDR1 and CDR2: MNHNS, SASEGT. The CDR3 is 12 amino acids. Between the trimmed V and J ends, which lost 8 bases and 5 bases, there was a span of 12 bases. The CDR3 DNA reads TGTGCCAGCTCGGCGGCGGATTATGGCTACACCTTC. This codes for CASSAADYGYTF.

V gene TRBV6-5 combines with J gene TRBJ1-1; possible D gene TRBD1, 5 bases. Per the germline V gene, CDR1 is MNHEY and CDR2 is SVGAGI. This CDR3 comprises 14 residues. The ends were cut back, 0 bases at V and 6 bases at J, with 11 bases in the middle. DNA for the CDR3: TGTGCCAGCAGTTACTCGATACAGGTCTCTGAAGCTTTCTTT. Amino acids: CASSYSIQVSEAFF.

The CDR3 here is CASRQGGTDTQYF. CDR3 DNA: TGTGCCAGCAGACAGGGAGGGACAGATACGCAGTATTTT. The gene calls are TRBV6-5 and TRBJ2-3; a weak D match, TRBD2 (7 bases). Germline V gene sequence: CDR1 MNHEY, CDR2 SVGAGI. The V end was cut by 6 bases, the J end by 3 bases, with 10 bases between. The CDR3 is made up of 13 amino acids.

V and J are TRBV20-1 and TRBJ1-3; D is unclear. The V gene's germline CDR1 is DFQATT and CDR2 SNEGSKA (reference sequence). Trimming left V 6 bases short and J 0 bases short, with 9 bases between. There are 13 residues in the CDR3. CDR3 residues: CSARKTSGNTIYF. CDR3 nucleotides: TGCAGTGCCCGGAAAACCTCTGGAAACACCATATATTTT.

This clonotype occurred many times. The chain employs TRBV25-1 and TRBJ1-1, with TRBD1 as a possible D gene (6 bases). The CDR3 sequence is 13 residues long. Trimming stripped 6 bases from V and 6 bases from J, with 14 bases between. CDR1 and CDR2 (germline): MGHDK, SYGVNS. The CDR3 is CASSRGGYSEAFF. In DNA form, the CDR3 reads TGTGCCAGCAGCCGAGGGGGGTACTCTGAAGCTTTCTTT.

This clonotype was counted many times. J is TRBJ1-2 and V is TRBV10-3; 7 positions match TRBD1. With V trimmed by 2 bases and J by 4 bases, 4 bases remained unmatched. This CDR3 has 14 amino acids. Germline V gene sequence: CDR1 ENHRY, CDR2 SYGVKD. CDR3 nucleotide sequence: TGTGCCATCAGTGAGGAGGGGGCTGGCTATGGCTACACCTTC. Its protein is CAISEEGAGYGYTF.

Only a few counts were recorded for this clonotype. The chain couples TRBV29-1 to TRBJ1-5; D perhaps matches TRBD1 (6 bases). The CDR3 loop spans 13 amino acids. V was cut by 6 bases and J by 6 bases, with 15 bases left in between. Per germline, CDR1 SQVTM and CDR2 ANQGSEA. The CDR3 sequence: CSVGVDRSQPQHF. The DNA of the CDR3 is TGCAGCGTGGGGGTAGACAGGTCTCAGCCCCAGCATTTT.

The rearrangement links TRBV7-2 to TRBJ1-1, with D uncertain. V was clipped by 2 bases and J by 3 bases, with 7 bases between them. Germline assignment: CDR1 SGHTA and CDR2 FQGNSA. This CDR3 region has 13 residues. CDR3 in DNA: TGTGCCAGCAGCTTAACGAAGTACACTGAAGCTTTCTTT. It yields the protein CASSLTKYTEAFF. Looking up the rest from reference TRBV7-2 and TRBJ1-1 gives the full variable domain: GAGVSQSPSNKVTEKGKDVELRCDPISGHTALYWYRQSLGQGLEFLIYFQGNSAPDKSGLPSDRFSAERTGGSVSTLTIQRTQQEDSAVYLCASSLTKYTEAFFGQGTRLTVV.

The J gene is TRBJ2-2, the V gene TRBV6-5; D not resolved. The length of the CDR3 is 12 residues. Trimming removed 0 bases from V and 6 bases from J, with 2 bases in between. From germline, CDR1 is MNHEY and CDR2 SVGAGI. CDR3 sequence reads: CASSYSPGELFF. Written as DNA, the CDR3 is TGTGCCAGCAGTTACTCGCCCGGGGAGCTGTTTTTT.

The J gene is TRBJ1-5, the V gene TRBV12-3 or TRBV12-4, with D hard to call. The CDR3 runs 13 residues. The V and J ends lost 1 base and 7 bases respectively, with 8 bases between them. The CDR3 DNA sequence: TGTGCCAGCAGTTTAGGCAGCCCCCAGCCCCAGCATTTT. Translation: CASSLGSPQPQHF.

This clonotype came up a few times. This sequence joins TRBV9 and TRBJ2-1; unclear D gene. The germline V gene encodes CDR1 SGDLS and CDR2 YYNGEE. The CDR3 spans 15 residues. V shed 0 bases and J shed 6 bases, with 13 bases lying between them. CDR3 sequence reads: CASSVAPYGSNEQFF. CDR3 nucleotides: TGTGCCAGCAGCGTAGCGCCATACGGTTCCAATGAGCAGTTCTTC.

The genes are TRBV12-5 and TRBJ1-4; the match to TRBD1 covers 9 bases. Trimming at V came to 4 bases and at J to 6 bases, leaving 3 bases not matched to a gene. Germline assignment: CDR1 LGHNT and CDR2 FRNRAP. The CDR3 runs 14 residues. CDR3 nucleotide sequence: TGTGCTAGTGGTTCCGGGACAGGGTATGAAAAACTGTTTTTT. It codes for CASGSGTGYEKLFF. Looking up the rest from reference TRBV12-5 and TRBJ1-4 gives the full variable domain: DARVTQTPRHKVTEMGQEVTMRCQPILGHNTVFWYRQTMMQGLELLAYFRNRAPLDDSGMPKDRFSAEMPDATLATLKIQPSEPRDSAVYFCASGSGTGYEKLFFGSGTQLSVL.

CDR3 region: CASSFGIRGQVEEQFF. The CDR3 nucleotides are TGTGCCAGCAGCTTCGGGATTCGGGGCCAGGTTGAGGAGCAGTTCTTC. The rearrangement joins TRBV11-2 to TRBJ2-1, with D perhaps matching TRBD1 or TRBD2 (5 bases each). The germline CDR1 and CDR2 sequences are SGHAT and FQNNGV. The CDR3 runs to 16 residues. Deletions cut 3 bases from V and 10 bases from J, with 22 bases between.

The chain uses TRBV6-2 or TRBV6-3 and TRBJ1-2, with 8 nucleotides matching TRBD1. Trimming took 6 bases from V and 4 from J; bases not matched to a gene: 10. Germline V lookup: CDR1 MNHEY, CDR2 SVGEGT. The CDR3 has 15 residues. CDR3 amino acids: CASRVVSGGLYGYTF. CDR3 bases: TGTGCCAGCAGGGTTGTCTCAGGGGGCCTCTATGGCTACACCTTC.

This clonotype was counted many times. The gene calls are TRBV5-5 and TRBJ1-1; D is undetermined. The CDR3 has 12 amino acids. The V end was cut by 5 bases, the J end by 4 bases, with 9 bases between. CDR1 SGHKS and CDR2 YYEKEE come from the germline V gene (reference sequence). CDR3 in DNA: TGTGCCAGCAGTCCTAGGGTCACTGAAGCTTTCTTT. Its protein is CASSPRVTEAFF.

This clonotype has only a few counts. The gene calls are TRBV5-1 and TRBJ1-1; D not resolved. Germline-derived CDR1 and CDR2 are SGHRS and YFSETQ. There are 14 residues in the CDR3. V lost 2 bases, J lost 2 bases, and 10 bases lay in between. This chain's CDR3 is CASSFYEPNTEAFF. The CDR3 DNA is TGCGCCAGCAGCTTTTACGAACCAAACACTGAAGCTTTCTTT.

The table lists this clonotype with a few counts. The chain carries TRBV6-5 and TRBJ1-1; 7 nucleotides agree with TRBD1. V lost 2 bases and J lost 0; bases outside the gene matches: 12. The CDR3 runs to 18 residues. Germline V gene sequence: CDR1 MNHEY, CDR2 SVGAGI. The DNA of the CDR3 is TGTGCCAGCAGTTACCTTAGTAGGACAGGTGGAATGAACACTGAAGCTTTCTTT. As protein: CASSYLSRTGGMNTEAFF.

The sample holds a few counts of this clonotype. The genes are TRBV6-5 and TRBJ1-1; D is possibly TRBD1 (5 bases). From germline, CDR1 is MNHEY and CDR2 SVGAGI. Trimming removed 6 bases from V and 3 bases from J, with 20 bases in between. This CDR3 contains 16 residues. CDR3 bases: TGTGCCAGCAGGTGGAAATTAGGACATCGACACACTGAAGCTTTCTTT. Protein: CASRWKLGHRHTEAFF.

This clonotype occurred a few times. The V gene is TRBV27, the J gene TRBJ1-1; D gene ambiguous. CDR1 and CDR2 from the germline V gene are MNHEY and SMNVEV (reference sequence). V was trimmed by 2 bases and J by 1 base, leaving 11 bases between them. The CDR3 contains 15 residues. DNA of the CDR3: TGTGCCAGCAGTTTAGACCCGGACGGGAACACTGAAGCTTTCTTT. Translation gives CASSLDPDGNTEAFF.